This entry lists 27 T cell receptor beta chains sequenced from one sample in a study of prognosis after radiotherapy for stage I lung cancer. With two-round multiplex PCR, TCR beta CDR3 sequences were amplified from genomic DNA. Individual primers that were specific to each TRBV and TRBJ gene served in first-round PCR. Via MiXCR, TCRdb re-called the multiplex PCR reads, giving one row per CDR3 protein. The sample lists tens of thousands of distinct CDR3 sequences; around 27% were seen once. The material sequenced was PBMCs, taken before or after stereotactic body radiation therapy (not recorded which). The receptors come from a donor over 45 with non-small cell lung cancer.

This clonotype is classed as medium-sized. The V call is TRBV2, the J call TRBJ1-2; no clear D gene. Deletions cut 6 bases from V and 2 bases from J, with 16 bases between. Germline V gives CDR1 SNHLY, CDR2 FYNNEI. The CDR3 runs 15 residues. This CDR3 reads CASSLWRGTNYGYTF. The CDR3 DNA sequence: TGTGCCAGCAGCCTCTGGCGGGGTACAAACTATGGCTACACCTTC. Variable domain in full (rest from reference TRBV2 and TRBJ1-2): EPEVTQTPSHQVTQMGQEVILRCVPISNHLYFYWYRQILGQKVEFLVSFYNNEISEKSEIFDDQFSVERPDGSNFTLKIRSTKLEDSAMYFCASSLWRGTNYGYTFGSGTRLTVV.

This clonotype was recorded many times. This sequence joins TRBV5-1 and TRBJ2-2; D not resolved. Between the trimmed V and J ends, which lost 4 bases and 0 bases, there was a span of 19 bases. This CDR3 spans 18 amino acids. In germline, CDR1 is SGHRS, CDR2 YFSETQ. CDR3 amino acids: CASSRTTTTYANTGELFF. The CDR3 coding sequence is TGCGCCAGCAGCCGTACAACCACTACCTACGCGAACACCGGGGAGCTGTTTTTT.

Regarding this clonotype: A much larger clone lies a single base off, so this may be a read error. This chain joins TRBV6-5 and TRBJ1-1; 8 nucleotides agree with TRBD1. The CDR3 is 14 amino acids. The germline gives CDR1 MNHEY, CDR2 SVGAGI. Trimming cost V 0 bases and J 11 bases; bases outside gene matches: 8. DNA for the CDR3: TGTGCCAGCAGTTACTCGAACTACAGGGGGAGGGCTTTCTTT. Residues: CASSYSNYRGRAFF.

Of note for this clonotype: Since a much larger clone is just one base distant, this may be a read error. The J gene is TRBJ2-7, the V gene TRBV5-1, with a possible D match to TRBD2 (6 bases). The V gene lost 3 bases and the J gene lost 0 bases, with 19 bases spanning the gap. Germline V lookup: CDR1 SGHRS, CDR2 YFSETQ. The CDR3 has 17 residues. The DNA for the CDR3 is TGCGCCAGCAGCTACAATGCGGGGCCTGAGACCTCCTACGAGCAGTACTTC. As protein: CASSYNAGPETSYEQYF.

In its sample, this clonotype was seen many times. The rearrangement joins TRBV5-1 to TRBJ2-7, with a possible D match to TRBD2 (7 bases). V was pared by 7 bases and J by 5 bases, with 19 bases between. The CDR3 extends over 14 amino acids. Germline CDR1 and CDR2: SGHRS and YFSETQ. The CDR3 coding sequence is TGCGCCAGCCACCTGGGGGGGGGGCGCGACGAGCAGTACTTC. Its protein is CASHLGGGRDEQYF.

About this clonotype itself: A far more abundant clone sits one base away, making this likely a read error. The CDR3 sequence: CASNITGQLSSGNTIYF. The CDR3 DNA reads TGTGCCAGCAATATAACGGGACAGCTGTCCTCTGGAAACACCATATATTTT. V usage is TRBV6-5 and J usage is TRBJ1-3; 7 bases agree with TRBD1. V shed 7 bases, J shed 0 bases, and the junction held 12 bases outside the gene matches. The CDR3 has 17 amino acids. Germline V gene sequence: CDR1 MNHEY, CDR2 SVGAGI.

The gene calls are TRBV5-4 and TRBJ1-2; D remains ambiguous. This CDR3 has 15 amino acids. The germline CDR1 and CDR2 sequences are SGHNT and YYREEE (reference sequence). The V and J ends lost 0 bases and 8 bases respectively, with 17 bases between them. In DNA form, the CDR3 reads TGTGCCAGCAGCTTGGAGATCCCGTGGGCGGAGGGCTACACCTTC. This sequence encodes CASSLEIPWAEGYTF.

In this sample, this clonotype turned up a few times. A much larger clone is a single base away; this may be a read error. The rearrangement links TRBV12-3 or TRBV12-4 to TRBJ2-7; D not certain. This CDR3 comprises 14 residues. Written as DNA, the CDR3 is TGTGCCAGCAGTTCCTATCCAAGCTCCTGCGAGCAGTACTTC. Translated, it gives CASSSYPSSCEQYF.

This clonotype was seen at least ten times. The chain has TRBV28 and TRBJ1-1; 8 nucleotides match TRBD1. CDR1 is MDHEN and CDR2 is SYDVKM in the germline V gene. CDR3 length equals 13 residues. V lost 5 bases, J lost 1 base, and 0 bases stayed unmatched. The CDR3 nucleotides are TGTGCCAGCAGTGGACAGGGGAACACTGAAGCTTTCTTT. Amino acid sequence: CASSGQGNTEAFF.

This clonotype was recorded at least ten times. The CDR3 loop is CASSYSGGGFIDTQYF. The CDR3 bases are TGTGCCAGCAGTTACTCAGGAGGGGGGTTTATTGATACGCAGTATTTT. This chain uses TRBV6-5 with TRBJ2-3; tentatively, D is TRBD1 or TRBD2 (6 bases each). The CDR3 is made up of 16 amino acids. CDR1 and CDR2 from the germline V gene are MNHEY and SVGAGI. Trimming left V 0 bases short and J 6 bases short, with 16 bases between.

This clonotype has a count of ten or more. This sequence joins TRBV28 and TRBJ1-5; 12 bases match TRBD1. Germline CDR1 reads MDHEN; CDR2 reads SYDVKM. This CDR3 has 16 residues. Trimming removed 4 bases from V and 7 bases from J; junction bases left unmatched: 8. CDR3 amino acids: CASSSSGQGARQPQHF. The CDR3 DNA sequence: TGTGCCAGCAGTTCCTCGGGACAGGGGGCGCGGCAGCCCCAGCATTTT.

Worth noting for this clonotype: One junction end disagrees with the germline gene, perhaps due to a read error. V usage is TRBV6-1 and J usage is TRBJ2-3; D is tentatively TRBD1 or TRBD2 (7 bases each). Germline V lookup: CDR1 MNHNS, CDR2 SASEGT. CDR3 length equals 17 residues. CDR3 sequence (DNA): TGTGCCAGTTCGGACAGGACTAGAAGAGACAGCACAGATACGCGGTATTTT. As protein: CASSDRTRRDSTDTRYF.

This clonotype is a singleton in its sample. A much larger clone differs from this one at a single base, so this may be a read error. The chain links TRBV2 to TRBJ2-5, with TRBD1 matching over 7 bases. V dropped 6 bases and J dropped 12; count of bases not matched to a gene: 19. The CDR3 covers 15 residues. The germline CDR1 and CDR2 sequences are SNHLY and FYNNEI. This CDR3 is CASRITGAAKNIKYF. Here the CDR3 DNA reads TGTGCCAGCAGGATCACAGGGGCTGCCAAAAACATTAAGTACTTC.

This clonotype was counted ten times or more. The rearrangement uses TRBV7-2 and TRBJ2-5, with D uncertain. This CDR3 comprises 16 residues. CDR1 and CDR2 from the germline V gene are SGHTA and FQGNSA. V was trimmed by 1 base and J by 4 bases, leaving 16 bases between them. The DNA for the CDR3 is TGTGCCAGCAGCTTAGAGTGGCACCCGACGGGAGAGACCCAGTACTTC. Its translation: CASSLEWHPTGETQYF. Complete variable domain (other parts from reference TRBV7-2 and TRBJ2-5): GAGVSQSPSNKVTEKGKDVELRCDPISGHTALYWYRQSLGQGLEFLIYFQGNSAPDKSGLPSDRFSAERTGGSVSTLTIQRTQQEDSAVYLCASSLEWHPTGETQYFGPGTRLLVL.

This clonotype was recorded many times. J is TRBJ1-5 and V is TRBV7-9; no clear D. Germline lookup yields CDR1 SEHNR and CDR2 FQNEAQ (reference sequence). V was clipped by 5 bases and J by 4 bases, with 6 bases between them. This CDR3 contains 12 residues. CDR3 in amino acids: CASSANNQPQHF. CDR3 nucleotides: TGTGCCAGCAGCGCGAATAATCAGCCCCAGCATTTT. The full variable domain, rest sourced from reference TRBV7-9 and TRBJ1-5, is DTGVSQNPRHKITKRGQNVTFRCDPISEHNRLYWYRQTLGQGPEFLTYFQNEAQLEKSRLLSDRFSAERPKGSFSTLEIQRTEQGDSAMYLCASSANNQPQHFGDGTRLSIL.

This clonotype was observed many times. The J gene is TRBJ2-3, the V gene TRBV11-2; D may be TRBD2 (6 bases). Trimming took off 5 bases at V and 2 bases at J, with 20 bases between the two ends. The CDR3 is 17 residues long. The germline gives CDR1 SGHAT, CDR2 FQNNGV. CDR3 nucleotides: TGTGCCAGCAGCCAATCCCTGGGAGGTGGGGACACAGATACGCAGTATTTT. Its translation is CASSQSLGGGDTDTQYF.

This clonotype turned up a few times. Only one base separates this from a far larger clonotype, so it likely reflects a read error. This chain connects TRBV6-8 to TRBJ1-6; D gene unclear. V was shortened by 11 bases and J by 8 bases, with 16 bases between the two germline ends. The CDR3 length is 13 residues. Per the germline V gene, CDR1 is MNHGY and CDR2 is SAAAGT. The CDR3 is CAGRLDGHSPLHF. The CDR3 region has the DNA TGTGCCGGCCGCCTCGACGGACATTCACCCCTCCACTTT.

This clonotype was recorded at least ten times. The rearrangement joins TRBV7-2 to TRBJ2-1; 10 positions agree with TRBD2. The CDR3 extends over 15 amino acids. Per germline, CDR1 SGHTA and CDR2 FQGNSA. Germline trimming cut 4 bases from V and 8 bases from J; bases unmatched to any gene: 8. DNA for the CDR3: TGTGCCAGCAGCTACAGAGCGGGGGGGTCGGATGAGCAGTTCTTC. This translates into CASSYRAGGSDEQFF.

This clonotype was counted only a few times. This may stem from a read error, because a much larger clone lies one nucleotide away. The rearrangement links TRBV6-1 to TRBJ1-4; D uncertain. There are 14 residues in the CDR3. Looked up from germline, CDR1 is MNHNS and CDR2 is SASEGT. Here the CDR3 reads CASRTVYTNEKLVF. The CDR3 DNA follows: TGTGCCAGCAGGACGGTGTATACTAATGAAAAACTGGTTTTT.

The V call is TRBV3-1, the J call TRBJ2-3; the match to TRBD1 covers 10 bases. V lost 6 bases, J lost 1 base, and 4 bases stayed unmatched. The length of the CDR3 is 15 residues. CDR1 is LGHDT, CDR2 YNNKEL, per germline (reference sequence). CDR3 protein: CASRPGTGGTDTQYF. CDR3 bases: TGTGCCAGCAGACCCGGGACAGGGGGCACAGATACGCAGTATTTT.

The sample holds one count of this clonotype. The CDR3 DNA reads as TGTGCCAGCAGTAACAAGCCCTACGTACACAACACCGGGGAGCTGTTTTTT. Translation gives CASSNKPYVHNTGELFF. The chain links TRBV6-2 or TRBV6-3 to TRBJ2-2; D is undetermined. Per germline, CDR1 MNHEY and CDR2 SVGEGT. This CDR3 has 17 amino acids. Deletions cut 5 bases from V and 2 bases from J, with 18 bases between.

This clonotype was observed at least ten times. This chain joins TRBV19 and TRBJ2-3; 12 bases map to TRBD2. The CDR3 is 16 residues long. Germline assignment: CDR1 LNHDA and CDR2 SQIVND (reference sequence). V was clipped by 5 bases and J by 4 bases; unmatched bases: 7. This CDR3 is CASSALAGGPADTQYF. In DNA, the CDR3 is TGTGCCAGTAGTGCCCTAGCGGGGGGGCCCGCAGATACGCAGTATTTT. The full variable domain, its missing parts supplied by reference TRBV19 and TRBJ2-3, is DGGITQSPKYLFRKEGQNVTLSCEQNLNHDAMYWYRQDPGQGLRLIYYSQIVNDFQKGDIAEGYSVSREKKESFPLTVTSAQKNPTAFYLCASSALAGGPADTQYFGPGTRLTVL.

This clonotype has just a few counts. A much larger clone differs by one base, so this may be a read error. The genes are TRBV6-2 or TRBV6-3 and TRBJ2-5; D unresolved. Per germline, CDR1 MNHEY and CDR2 SVGEGT. Trimming stripped 9 bases from V and 7 bases from J, with 12 bases between. The CDR3 extends over 11 amino acids. The CDR3 is CARSRRGTQYF. CDR3 DNA sequence: TGTGCCAGAAGTCGCCGAGGGACCCAGTACTTC.

At least ten counts were recorded for this clonotype. The chain is built from TRBV5-4 and TRBJ1-1; D remains unclear. The CDR3 runs to 13 residues. The V end was cut by 3 bases, the J end by 0 bases, with 6 bases between. CDR1 and CDR2 (germline): SGHNT, YYREEE (reference sequence). The DNA of the CDR3 is TGTGCCAGCAGCTCCGAACTGAACACTGAAGCTTTCTTT. Amino acids: CASSSELNTEAFF.

The sample holds many counts of this clonotype. V is TRBV13 and J is TRBJ2-7, with D perhaps matching TRBD1 (5 bases). Germline CDR1 and CDR2: PRHDT and FYEKMQ (reference sequence). V lost 0 bases to trimming and J lost 1 base, with 7 bases between them. The length of the CDR3 is 14 residues. This CDR3 is CASSLGQVSYEQYF. CDR3 nucleotides: TGTGCCAGCAGCTTAGGACAGGTATCCTACGAGCAGTACTTC. The full variable domain, its missing parts supplied by reference TRBV13 and TRBJ2-7, is AAGVIQSPRHLIKEKRETATLKCYPIPRHDTVYWYQQGPGQDPQFLISFYEKMQSDKGSIPDRFSAQQFSDYHSELNMSSLELGDSALYFCASSLGQVSYEQYFGPGTRLTVT.

About this clonotype itself: An end of the junction differs from the germline gene, which may be a read error. The chain uses TRBV6-1 and TRBJ2-3; a weak D match, TRBD2 (5 bases). The CDR3 spans 13 residues. The germline V gene has CDR1 MNHNS and CDR2 SASEGT. In nucleotides, the CDR3 is TGTGCCAGCAGTGGACGGGGTACAGATAAGCAGTATTTT. Protein: CASSGRGTDKQYF.

This clonotype was seen at least ten times. The V call is TRBV19, the J call TRBJ1-5; D is ambiguous. Per the germline V gene, CDR1 is LNHDA and CDR2 is SQIVND (reference sequence). The CDR3 runs to 15 residues. Between the trimmed V and J ends, which lost 7 bases and 7 bases, there was a span of 20 bases. CDR3 region: CASTAFHGKVQPQHF. The CDR3 DNA reads as TGTGCCAGTACCGCCTTTCATGGCAAGGTGCAGCCCCAGCATTTT.